Below, 14 T cell receptor beta chains from the same sample are listed, as sequenced in a study of blood T cell repertoires in COVID-19. TCRdb keeps only in-frame clones here, not all; method: immunoSEQ multiplex PCR. The sample has about 340,000 clones; about 86% are singletons. The specimen sequenced was PBMCs or T cells enriched from blood (not recorded which). These receptors came from a woman in her thirties or forties with acute COVID-19.

Only one count was recorded for this clone. The chain recombines TRBV28 with TRBJ1-2; D perhaps matches TRBD1 (6 bases). The CDR3 covers 14 residues. Trimming took off 2 bases at V and 4 bases at J, with 11 bases between the two ends. Germline CDR1 reads MDHEN; CDR2 reads SYDVKM. CDR3 loop: CASSLGVGGYGYTF. CDR3 DNA: TGTGCCAGCAGTTTAGGGGTAGGGGGCTATGGCTACACCTTC.

The V gene is TRBV5-6, the J gene TRBJ1-5; 9 nucleotides align to TRBD1. Per the germline V gene, CDR1 is SGHDT and CDR2 is YYEEEE. The CDR3 spans 16 residues. The junction had 9 bases not matched to a gene; V was cut back by 1 base and J by 7 bases. The CDR3 loop reads CASSLWGQGRGQPQHF. CDR3 nucleotide sequence: TGTGCCAGCAGCTTGTGGGGACAGGGACGGGGCCAGCCCCAGCATTTT. Using reference TRBV5-6 and TRBJ1-5 for the parts outside the CDR3, the full variable domain is DAGVTQSPTHLIKTRGQQVTLRCSPKSGHDTVSWYQQALGQGPQFIFQYYEEEERQRGNFPDRFSGHQFPNYSSELNVNALLLGDSALYLCASSLWGQGRGQPQHFGDGTRLSIL.

The chain recombines TRBV29-1 with TRBJ1-4; D unclear. The V and J ends lost 1 base and 8 bases respectively, with 8 bases between them. The CDR3 runs 12 residues. Looked up from germline, CDR1 is SQVTM and CDR2 is ANQGSEA. DNA of the CDR3: TGCAGCGTTGAAGTCCCGGGGGAAAAACTGTTTTTT. This translates into CSVEVPGEKLFF.

As for this clone: One junction end disagrees with the germline gene, perhaps due to a read error. V is TRBV18 and J is TRBJ2-7, with 9 bases matching TRBD1. The CDR3 contains 15 residues. The germline V gene encodes CDR1 KGHSH and CDR2 LQKENI. The CDR3, as DNA: TGTGCCAGCTCACTAACCGGGACAGGGTCCTTCGAGCAGTACTTC. Amino acids: CASSLTGTGSFEQYF.

The genes are TRBV7-2 and TRBJ2-3; TRBD1 might be the D (6 bases). Germline CDR1 SGHTA, CDR2 FQGNSA. This CDR3 spans 16 amino acids. V lost 5 bases to trimming and J lost 4 bases, with 19 bases between them. CDR3 DNA sequence: TGTGCCAGCAGCGTAGGGGGTTCAGGGTTAGCAGATACGCAGTATTTT. Translated, it gives CASSVGGSGLADTQYF.

This clone turned up a few times. The chain joins TRBV19 to TRBJ1-6; 9 bases agree with TRBD1. CDR3 size: 15 residues. V was clipped by 4 bases and J by 7 bases; unmatched bases: 5. CDR1 is LNHDA and CDR2 is SQIVND in the germline V gene (reference sequence). As DNA, the CDR3 is TGTGCCAGTAGTAGGAGGACAGGGGACAATTCACCCCTCCACTTT. This gives the protein CASSRRTGDNSPLHF.

With respect to this clone: This sample also contains other DNA sequences that code for the same CDR3. The chain joins TRBV3-1 (or the pseudogene TRBV3-2) to TRBJ2-1, with 7 bases fitting TRBD2. With V trimmed by 1 base and J by 2 bases, 8 bases remained unmatched. Germline CDR1 LGHDT, CDR2 YNNKEL (reference sequence). CDR3 length: 17 amino acids. The CDR3 protein is CASSQGRLAETYNEQFF. CDR3 sequence (DNA): TGTGCCAGCAGCCAAGGGAGACTAGCTGAAACCTACAATGAGCAGTTCTTC.

The chain employs TRBV7-3 and TRBJ2-2, with 12 bases matching TRBD2. The CDR3 is 17 amino acids. The junction had 4 bases not matched to a gene; V was cut back by 5 bases and J by 0 bases. Germline CDR1 and CDR2: SGHTA and FQGTGA. In nucleotides, the CDR3 is TGTGCCAGCAGCCCCCTAGCGGGAGGGTCGAACACCGGGGAGCTGTTTTTT. Protein: CASSPLAGGSNTGELFF.

This clone was counted a few times. The J gene is TRBJ1-6, the V gene TRBV19; TRBD1 matches at 7 bases. J lost 3 bases, V lost 9 bases, and 11 bases had no gene match. The CDR3 has 16 amino acids. Germline lookup yields CDR1 LNHDA and CDR2 SQIVND (reference sequence). CDR3 coding DNA: TGTGCCAGCGCGACAGGGTTAGGGGTCTATAATTCACCCCTCCACTTT. Translating gives CASATGLGVYNSPLHF.

The rearrangement uses TRBV27 and TRBJ2-7; 7 bases line up with TRBD2. The germline gives CDR1 MNHEY, CDR2 SMNVEV (reference sequence). The CDR3 extends over 18 amino acids. V lost 6 bases to trimming and J lost 0 bases; unmatched junction nucleotides: 17. The CDR3 sequence: CASSSLGGVAVSSYEQYF. The CDR3, as DNA: TGTGCCAGCAGCTCTCTTGGGGGGGTAGCAGTGAGCTCCTACGAGCAGTACTTC.

This chain uses TRBV28 with TRBJ2-7, with 9 bases matching TRBD1. Per germline, CDR1 MDHEN and CDR2 SYDVKM. CDR3 length equals 15 residues. J lost 1 base, V lost 5 bases, and 6 bases had no gene match. The CDR3 sequence is CASSETGGASYEQYF. As DNA, the CDR3 is TGTGCCAGCAGTGAGACAGGGGGGGCTTCCTACGAGCAGTACTTC.

To note about this clone: The sample holds other DNA sequences that translate to the same CDR3. V is TRBV27 and J is TRBJ2-7; the D gene is possibly TRBD2 (6 bases). From germline, CDR1 is MNHEY and CDR2 SMNVEV (reference sequence). The germline V and J ends were trimmed by 8 bases and 4 bases, with 15 bases remaining between them. The CDR3 runs 13 residues. CDR3 DNA: TGTGCCAGCCGGGGGAGTGGGGGGTACGAGCAGTACTTC. Translation: CASRGSGGYEQYF.

This chain uses TRBV4-1 with TRBJ1-1; TRBD1 might be the D (5 bases). Trimming shortened V by 1 base and J by 5 bases, and 11 bases separated the two germline ends. The CDR3 is made up of 14 amino acids. The germline CDR1 and CDR2 sequences are MGHRA and YSYEKL. The CDR3 sequence: CASSQGIRGTEAFF. The CDR3 DNA reads as TGCGCCAGCAGCCAAGGCATTCGGGGGACTGAAGCTTTCTTT.

CDR3 DNA: TGTGCCAGCTCACGGCGAGACAGGGAATATTCGGAGCAGTACTTC. Encoded protein: CASSRRDREYSEQYF. V gene TRBV18 combines with J gene TRBJ2-7; TRBD1 matches at 7 bases. Per germline, CDR1 KGHSH and CDR2 LQKENI. J lost 7 bases, V lost 4 bases, and 13 bases had no gene match. The CDR3 spans 15 residues.